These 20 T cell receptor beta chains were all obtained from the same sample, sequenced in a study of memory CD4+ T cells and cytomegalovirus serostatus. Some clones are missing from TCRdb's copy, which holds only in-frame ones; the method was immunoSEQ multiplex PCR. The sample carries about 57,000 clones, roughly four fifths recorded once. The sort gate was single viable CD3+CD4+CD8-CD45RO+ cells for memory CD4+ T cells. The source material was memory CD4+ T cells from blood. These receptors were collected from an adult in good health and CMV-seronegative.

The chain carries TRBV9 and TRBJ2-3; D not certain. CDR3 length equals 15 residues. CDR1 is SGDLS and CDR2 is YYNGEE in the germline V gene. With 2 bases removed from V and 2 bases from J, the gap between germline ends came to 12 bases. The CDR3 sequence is CASSVRQATTDTQYF. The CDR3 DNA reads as TGTGCCAGCAGCGTCCGGCAGGCCACCACAGATACGCAGTATTTT.

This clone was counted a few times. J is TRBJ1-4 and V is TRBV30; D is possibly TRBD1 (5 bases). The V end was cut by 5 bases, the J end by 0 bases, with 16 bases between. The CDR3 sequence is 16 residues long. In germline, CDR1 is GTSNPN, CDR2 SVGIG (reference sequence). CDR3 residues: CAWGRGGGSTNEKLFF. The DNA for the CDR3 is TGTGCCTGGGGCCGCGGGGGGGGGTCAACTAATGAAAAACTGTTTTTT.

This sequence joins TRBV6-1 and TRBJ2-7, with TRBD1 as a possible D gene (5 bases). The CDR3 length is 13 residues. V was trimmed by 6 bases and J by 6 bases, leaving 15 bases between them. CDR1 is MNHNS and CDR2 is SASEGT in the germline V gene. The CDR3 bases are TGTGCCAGCAGCGACGACAGTTGGATCGAGCAGTACTTC. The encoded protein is CASSDDSWIEQYF.

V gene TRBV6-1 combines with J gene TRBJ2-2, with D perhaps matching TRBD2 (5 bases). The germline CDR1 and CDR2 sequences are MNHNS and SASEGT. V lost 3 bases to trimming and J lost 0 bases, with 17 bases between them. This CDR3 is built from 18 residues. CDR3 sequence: CASSEARLGAANTGELFF. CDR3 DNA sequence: TGTGCCAGCAGTGAGGCTAGATTGGGAGCCGCGAACACCGGGGAGCTGTTTTTT.

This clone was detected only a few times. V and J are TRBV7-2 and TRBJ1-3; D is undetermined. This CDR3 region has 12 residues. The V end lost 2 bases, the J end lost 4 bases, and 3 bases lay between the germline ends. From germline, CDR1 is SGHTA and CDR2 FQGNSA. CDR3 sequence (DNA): TGTGCCAGCAGCTTATCGGGAAACACCATATATTTT. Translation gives CASSLSGNTIYF.

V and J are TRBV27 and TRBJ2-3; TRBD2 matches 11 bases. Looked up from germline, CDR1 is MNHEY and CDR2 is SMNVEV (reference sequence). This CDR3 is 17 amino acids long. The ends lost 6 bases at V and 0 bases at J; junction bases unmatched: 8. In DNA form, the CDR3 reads TGTGCCAGCAGCCCGGGACTAGCGGAAAAAAGCACAGATACGCAGTATTTT. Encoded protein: CASSPGLAEKSTDTQYF.

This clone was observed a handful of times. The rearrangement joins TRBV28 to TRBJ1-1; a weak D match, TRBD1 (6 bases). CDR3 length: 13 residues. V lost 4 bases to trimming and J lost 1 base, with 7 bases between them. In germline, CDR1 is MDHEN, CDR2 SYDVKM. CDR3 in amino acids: CASSSGQNTEAFF. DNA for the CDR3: TGTGCCAGCAGTTCGGGACAGAACACTGAAGCTTTCTTT.

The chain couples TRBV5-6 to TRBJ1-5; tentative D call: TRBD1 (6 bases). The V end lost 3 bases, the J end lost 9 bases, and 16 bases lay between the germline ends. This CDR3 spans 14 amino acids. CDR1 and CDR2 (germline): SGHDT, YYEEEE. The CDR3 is CASSSRGLGRPQHF. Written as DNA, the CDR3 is TGTGCCAGCAGCTCCCGGGGGCTGGGTCGGCCCCAGCATTTT. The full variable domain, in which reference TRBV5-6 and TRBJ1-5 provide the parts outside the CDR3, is DAGVTQSPTHLIKTRGQQVTLRCSPKSGHDTVSWYQQALGQGPQFIFQYYEEEERQRGNFPDRFSGHQFPNYSSELNVNALLLGDSALYLCASSSRGLGRPQHFGDGTRLSIL.

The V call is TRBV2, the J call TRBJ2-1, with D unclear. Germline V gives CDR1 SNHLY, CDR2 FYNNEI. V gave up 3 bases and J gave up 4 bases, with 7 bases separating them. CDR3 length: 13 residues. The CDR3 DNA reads TGTGCCAGCAGTGATGACACATACAATGAGCAGTTCTTC. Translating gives CASSDDTYNEQFF.

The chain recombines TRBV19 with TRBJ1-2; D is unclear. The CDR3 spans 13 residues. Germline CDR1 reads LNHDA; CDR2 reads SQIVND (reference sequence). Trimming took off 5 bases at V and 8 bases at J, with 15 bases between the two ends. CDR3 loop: CASSLEGFSGYTF. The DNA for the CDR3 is TGTGCCAGTAGTCTGGAGGGCTTTAGCGGCTACACCTTC.

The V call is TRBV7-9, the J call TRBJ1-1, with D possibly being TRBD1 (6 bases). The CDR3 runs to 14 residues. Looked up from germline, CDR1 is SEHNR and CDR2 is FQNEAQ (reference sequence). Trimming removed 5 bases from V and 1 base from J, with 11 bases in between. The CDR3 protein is CASSIRTENTEAFF. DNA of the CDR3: TGTGCCAGCAGCATCCGGACAGAGAACACTGAAGCTTTCTTT.

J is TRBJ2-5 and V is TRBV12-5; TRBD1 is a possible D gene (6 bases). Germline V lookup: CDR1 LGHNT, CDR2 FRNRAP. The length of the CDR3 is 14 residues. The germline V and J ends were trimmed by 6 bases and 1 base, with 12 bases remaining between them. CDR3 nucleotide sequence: TGTGCTAGTGGAACAGGGCTGGCCCAAGAGACCCAGTACTTC. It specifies CASGTGLAQETQYF.

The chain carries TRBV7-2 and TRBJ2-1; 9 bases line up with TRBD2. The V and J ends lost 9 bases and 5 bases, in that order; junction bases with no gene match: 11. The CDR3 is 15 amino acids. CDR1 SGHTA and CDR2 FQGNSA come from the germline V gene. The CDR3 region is CASRATSGHNNEQFF. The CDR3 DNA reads TGTGCCAGTCGCGCCACTAGCGGGCATAACAATGAGCAGTTCTTC. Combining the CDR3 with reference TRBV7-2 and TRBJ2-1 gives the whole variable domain GAGVSQSPSNKVTEKGKDVELRCDPISGHTALYWYRQSLGQGLEFLIYFQGNSAPDKSGLPSDRFSAERTGGSVSTLTIQRTQQEDSAVYLCASRATSGHNNEQFFGPGTRLTVL.

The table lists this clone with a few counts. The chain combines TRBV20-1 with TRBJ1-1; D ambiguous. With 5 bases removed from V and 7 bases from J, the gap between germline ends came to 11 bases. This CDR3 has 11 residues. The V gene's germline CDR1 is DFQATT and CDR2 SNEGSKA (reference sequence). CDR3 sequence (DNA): TGCAGTGCTCTTCCCTTCGATGAAGCTTTCTTT. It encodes CSALPFDEAFF.

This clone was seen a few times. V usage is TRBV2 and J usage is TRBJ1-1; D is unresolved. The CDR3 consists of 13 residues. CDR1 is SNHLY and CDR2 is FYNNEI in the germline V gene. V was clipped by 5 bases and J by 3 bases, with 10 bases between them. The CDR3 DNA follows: TGTGCCAGCAGTAGACTTCGGGACACTGAAGCTTTCTTT. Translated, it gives CASSRLRDTEAFF.

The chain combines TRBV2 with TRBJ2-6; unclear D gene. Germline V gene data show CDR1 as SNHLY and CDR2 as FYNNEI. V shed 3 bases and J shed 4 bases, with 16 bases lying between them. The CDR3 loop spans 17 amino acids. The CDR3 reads CASSEASKAAGANVLTF. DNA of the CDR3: TGTGCCAGCAGTGAGGCTAGTAAGGCAGCGGGGGCCAACGTCCTGACTTTC.

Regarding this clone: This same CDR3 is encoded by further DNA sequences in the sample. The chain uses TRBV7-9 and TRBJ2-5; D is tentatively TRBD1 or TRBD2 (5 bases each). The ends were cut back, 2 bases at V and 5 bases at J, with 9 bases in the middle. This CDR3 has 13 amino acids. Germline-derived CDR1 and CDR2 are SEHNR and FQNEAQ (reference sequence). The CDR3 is CASSLSGQETQYF. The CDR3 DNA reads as TGTGCCAGCAGCTTATCGGGGCAGGAGACCCAGTACTTC.

CDR3 sequence reads: CASSKTQGRSNQPQHF. Here the CDR3 DNA reads TGTGCCAGCAGCAAAACCCAGGGGCGTAGCAATCAGCCCCAGCATTTT. V usage is TRBV21-1 and J usage is TRBJ1-5; the D call TRBD1 from the table was never checked on the DNA. TRBV21-1 is a known pseudogene. This CDR3 has 16 residues.

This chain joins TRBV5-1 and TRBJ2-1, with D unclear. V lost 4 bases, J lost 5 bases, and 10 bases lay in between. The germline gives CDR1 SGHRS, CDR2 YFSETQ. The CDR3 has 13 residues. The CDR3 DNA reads TGCGCCAGCAGCAAAGACGTAAACAATGAGCAGTTCTTC. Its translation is CASSKDVNNEQFF. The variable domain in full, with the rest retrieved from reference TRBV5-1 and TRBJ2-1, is KAGVTQTPRYLIKTRGQQVTLSCSPISGHRSVSWYQQTPGQGLQFLFEYFSETQRNKGNFPGRFSGRQFSNSRSEMNVSTLELGDSALYLCASSKDVNNEQFFGPGTRLTVL.

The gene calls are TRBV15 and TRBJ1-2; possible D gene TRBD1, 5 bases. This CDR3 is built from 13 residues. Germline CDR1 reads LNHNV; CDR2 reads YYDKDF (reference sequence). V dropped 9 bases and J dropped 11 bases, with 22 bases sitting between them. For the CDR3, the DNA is TGTGCCACAGCAAGGGAGGGGTCAGAGTCGTACACCTTC. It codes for CATAREGSESYTF.